The 29 T cell receptor beta chains below were found in one sample sequenced in a study of shared clonotypes between healthy human individuals (dated by TCRdb to the early 2020s). Receptor libraries were prepared by the immunoSEQ multiplex PCR assay. TCRdb provides this immuneACCESS table in a form limited to in-frame rearrangements. Some clones are lacking; in checked studies, under half of them reflect an unresolved V gene, and why the rest are absent is not known. The sample has 700,000 or so clones on record, around 72% of them singletons. About 2% of the sample goes to the ten largest clones. Sample: memory CD4+ T cells sorted from blood. In light of the paper, this sample's cell subset or site label describes: CD45RA-negative fraction. Receptors were obtained from a woman in her 30s in good health.

The rearrangement uses TRBV28 and TRBJ2-7; a possible D gene is TRBD1 (5 bases). CDR3 size: 14 residues. With 6 bases removed from V and 4 bases from J, the gap between germline ends came to 16 bases. Germline CDR1 reads MDHEN; CDR2 reads SYDVKM. This CDR3 is CASSLGQGRYEQYF. CDR3 in DNA: TGTGCCAGCAGCTTGGGCCAGGGCAGGTACGAGCAGTACTTC.

This chain connects TRBV18 to TRBJ1-2; the D is unclear. The length of the CDR3 is 13 residues. The germline V gene has CDR1 KGHSH and CDR2 LQKENI. Trimming left V 2 bases short and J 3 bases short, with 7 bases between. CDR3 nucleotide sequence: TGTGCCAGCTCACCAGACGTCGACTATGGCTACACCTTC. Amino acid sequence: CASSPDVDYGYTF.

The chain has TRBV18 and TRBJ2-2, with 8 bases that match TRBD1. In germline, CDR1 is KGHSH, CDR2 LQKENI. Unmatched junction bases numbered 18, after V lost 6 bases and J lost 0 bases. The CDR3 is made up of 20 amino acids. The CDR3 DNA reads TGTGCCAGCTCGAGGCCTAGGATCTACCAGGGACAGGCGAACACCGGGGAGCTGTTTTTT. Translated, it gives CASSRPRIYQGQANTGELFF.

This clone was found a few times. This sequence joins TRBV5-1 and TRBJ2-7; tentative D call: TRBD2 (5 bases). The germline V gene has CDR1 SGHRS and CDR2 YFSETQ. V lost 1 base to trimming and J lost 3 bases, with 8 bases between them. This CDR3 has 13 residues. This CDR3 reads CASSLSAGYEQYF. As DNA, the CDR3 is TGCGCCAGCAGCTTGTCTGCGGGCTACGAGCAGTACTTC.

The V call is TRBV7-9, the J call TRBJ1-1; a possible D gene is TRBD1 (5 bases). The CDR3 has 13 residues. The V gene lost 4 bases and the J gene lost 7 bases, with 13 bases spanning the gap. Germline CDR1 is SEHNR and CDR2 is FQNEAQ (reference sequence). In DNA form, the CDR3 reads TGTGCCAGCAGCTCAGGGACGGAGAATGAAGCTTTCTTT. Translating it yields CASSSGTENEAFF.

This chain joins TRBV7-3 and TRBJ2-7; maybe TRBD1 (6 bases). The CDR3 is 14 amino acids. Trimming took 6 bases from V and 7 from J, leaving 19 bases between them. Germline V CDR1 and CDR2: SGHTA, FQGTGA. The CDR3 loop is CASSRATGGTEQYF. CDR3 bases: TGTGCCAGCAGTCGGGCGACAGGTGGAACGGAGCAGTACTTC.

This clone was observed once. The chain joins TRBV6-6 to TRBJ2-7; D gene unclear. Germline CDR1 reads MNHNY; CDR2 reads SVGAGI (reference sequence). V shed 7 bases and J shed 3 bases, with 7 bases lying between them. The CDR3 length is 11 residues. The CDR3 DNA sequence: TGTGCCAGCAAGTCAAACTACGAGCAGTACTTC. Encoded protein: CASKSNYEQYF.

This clone appeared many times. The chain carries TRBV5-5 and TRBJ1-1; no clear D. The CDR3 loop spans 13 amino acids. Germline CDR1 SGHKS, CDR2 YYEKEE (reference sequence). V shed 5 bases and J shed 8 bases, with 16 bases lying between them. The CDR3 sequence is CASRTTGAGEAFF. CDR3 nucleotide sequence: TGTGCCAGCAGAACGACGGGAGCGGGCGAAGCTTTCTTT.

The gene calls are TRBV10-2 and TRBJ1-1; TRBD1 agrees at 9 bases. The germline CDR1 and CDR2 sequences are WSHSY and SAAADI. This CDR3 is 14 amino acids long. Unmatched junction bases numbered 8, after V lost 6 bases and J lost 6 bases. The CDR3 protein is CASSSDRGAAEAFF. In DNA, the CDR3 is TGCGCCAGCAGCTCGGACAGGGGAGCTGCTGAAGCTTTCTTT.

This chain connects TRBV5-1 to TRBJ1-5, with a possible D match to TRBD1 (5 bases). V dropped 6 bases and J dropped 7 bases, with 20 bases sitting between them. This CDR3 is built from 15 residues. Germline-derived CDR1 and CDR2 are SGHRS and YFSETQ. The CDR3 here is CASTQPTEVGQPQHF. The CDR3 DNA follows: TGCGCCAGCACCCAGCCGACAGAGGTCGGCCAGCCCCAGCATTTT.

This sequence joins TRBV18 and TRBJ1-1; D is undetermined. The germline CDR1 and CDR2 sequences are KGHSH and LQKENI. The V gene lost 5 bases and the J gene lost 0 bases, with 7 bases spanning the gap. The CDR3 has 13 residues. The chain's CDR3 is CASSALVNTEAFF. The DNA for the CDR3 is TGTGCCAGCTCAGCGTTGGTGAACACTGAAGCTTTCTTT.

This clone was seen only a few times. The chain has TRBV27 and TRBJ1-4, with TRBD1 identical over 8 bases. The length of the CDR3 is 16 residues. From germline, CDR1 is MNHEY and CDR2 SMNVEV (reference sequence). J was trimmed by 3 bases and V by 5 bases; bases with no gene match: 8. CDR3 sequence (DNA): TGTGCCAGCAGTCCACAATTACAGGGGGCTAATGAAAAACTGTTTTTT. This codes for CASSPQLQGANEKLFF.

The table lists this clone with a few counts. V usage is TRBV5-1 and J usage is TRBJ2-2; 8 bases align to TRBD2. After removal of 1 base from V and 0 bases from J, the junction contained 5 bases not matched to a gene. Germline V gene lookup returns CDR1 SGHRS and CDR2 YFSETQ. The CDR3 runs to 17 residues. CDR3 nucleotides: TGCGCCAGCAGCTTGCCACTAGCGGCCTCGAACACCGGGGAGCTGTTTTTT. This codes for CASSLPLAASNTGELFF.

The chain joins TRBV28 to TRBJ1-1, with no clear D. Trimming stripped 5 bases from V and 5 bases from J, with 15 bases between. Germline V lookup: CDR1 MDHEN, CDR2 SYDVKM. The CDR3 has 14 residues. The CDR3 reads CASSPNDGRTEAFF. CDR3 bases: TGTGCCAGCAGTCCCAACGACGGGAGGACTGAAGCTTTCTTT.

The chain couples TRBV2 to TRBJ1-5, with a possible D match to TRBD1 (6 bases). Germline V gene lookup returns CDR1 SNHLY and CDR2 FYNNEI. This CDR3 comprises 14 residues. With 2 bases removed from V and 7 bases from J, the gap between germline ends came to 12 bases. The CDR3 DNA is TGTGCCAGCAGTGAACCGGACAGAAGGCAGCCCCAGCATTTT. Amino acid sequence: CASSEPDRRQPQHF.

This chain links TRBV2 with TRBJ2-4; D is uncertain. Trimming took off 8 bases at V and 2 bases at J, with 16 bases between the two ends. This CDR3 contains 15 residues. Per germline, CDR1 SNHLY and CDR2 FYNNEI. The CDR3 DNA follows: TGTGCCAGCCACCCCGGGCCCCTTTCCAAAAACATTCAGTACTTC. This translates into CASHPGPLSKNIQYF.

The chain combines TRBV5-4 with TRBJ1-2; the D gene is possibly TRBD1 (6 bases). The ends were cut back, 5 bases at V and 3 bases at J, with 11 bases in the middle. This CDR3 region has 13 residues. Germline V gene lookup returns CDR1 SGHNT and CDR2 YYREEE (reference sequence). For the CDR3, the DNA is TGTGCCAGCAGGATACAGGGCTACTATGGCTACACCTTC. This translates into CASRIQGYYGYTF.

V is TRBV6-5 and J is TRBJ1-1; the D is unclear. V was pared by 6 bases and J by 4 bases, with 18 bases between. Germline CDR1 and CDR2: MNHEY and SVGAGI. This CDR3 has 15 residues. This CDR3 is CASSLNGRTSTEAFF. The DNA for the CDR3 is TGTGCCAGCAGCCTAAACGGACGGACTTCCACTGAAGCTTTCTTT.

This clone was seen a few times. This chain joins TRBV28 and TRBJ1-1, with unresolved D. With 5 bases removed from V and 1 base from J, the gap between germline ends came to 11 bases. The CDR3 contains 14 residues. The germline V gene encodes CDR1 MDHEN and CDR2 SYDVKM. CDR3 coding DNA: TGTGCCAGCAGTCTGTCTTCTTGGAACACTGAAGCTTTCTTT. Residues: CASSLSSWNTEAFF. The full variable domain, with the rest looked up from reference TRBV28 and TRBJ1-1, is DVKVTQSSRYLVKRTGEKVFLECVQDMDHENMFWYRQDPGLGLRLIYFSYDVKMKEKGDIPEGYSVSREKKERFSLILESASTNQTSMYLCASSLSSWNTEAFFGQGTRLTVV.

The rearrangement uses TRBV29-1 and TRBJ2-3; no clear D gene. Trimming removed 3 bases from V and 1 base from J, with 8 bases in between. The germline V gene has CDR1 SQVTM and CDR2 ANQGSEA. The CDR3 spans 13 residues. The CDR3 is CSVDYRGTDTQYF. Here the CDR3 DNA reads TGCAGCGTTGACTATCGGGGCACAGATACGCAGTATTTT.

The J gene is TRBJ2-7, the V gene TRBV4-2; D gene uncertain. Per germline, CDR1 LGHNA and CDR2 YNFKEQ. The CDR3 runs 16 residues. V lost 0 bases and J lost 7, with 19 bases in between. Here the CDR3 reads CASSQDLPLSIREQYF. The CDR3, as DNA: TGTGCCAGCAGCCAAGATTTACCTCTGTCGATCCGAGAGCAGTACTTC.

The rearrangement joins TRBV27 to TRBJ2-7; no firm D call. The CDR3 has 14 amino acids. From germline, CDR1 is MNHEY and CDR2 SMNVEV (reference sequence). V was clipped by 3 bases and J by 1 base, with 10 bases between them. This CDR3 reads CASSLNKASYEQYF. The CDR3 bases are TGTGCCAGCAGTTTGAACAAAGCTTCCTACGAGCAGTACTTC.

The chain employs TRBV18 and TRBJ2-5, with a tentative D call TRBD1 (5 bases). CDR1 is KGHSH, CDR2 LQKENI, per germline. The V end lost 4 bases, the J end lost 5 bases, and 20 bases lay between the germline ends. The CDR3 contains 16 residues. CDR3 sequence reads: CASSHTRDRRAETQYF. The CDR3 DNA reads as TGTGCCAGCTCACATACTCGAGACAGACGAGCGGAGACCCAGTACTTC.

The table lists this clone with a few counts. The chain employs TRBV19 and TRBJ1-3; D ambiguous. Germline loops: CDR1 LNHDA, CDR2 SQIVND (reference sequence). This CDR3 spans 16 amino acids. With 7 bases removed from V and 1 base from J, the gap between germline ends came to 17 bases. The CDR3 is CASTPIAGSSGNTIYF. CDR3 DNA sequence: TGTGCCAGTACCCCTATAGCCGGTTCATCTGGAAACACCATATATTTT.

The CDR3: CASSPQVRVGQPQHF. The DNA for the CDR3 is TGTGCCAGTAGTCCTCAAGTCCGGGTTGGACAGCCCCAGCATTTT. The chain combines TRBV19 with TRBJ1-5; no reliable D call. Between the trimmed V and J ends, which lost 5 bases and 7 bases, there was a span of 18 bases. The CDR3 spans 15 residues. Germline lookup yields CDR1 LNHDA and CDR2 SQIVND (reference sequence). Using reference TRBV19 and TRBJ1-5 for the parts outside the CDR3, the full variable domain is DGGITQSPKYLFRKEGQNVTLSCEQNLNHDAMYWYRQDPGQGLRLIYYSQIVNDFQKGDIAEGYSVSREKKESFPLTVTSAQKNPTAFYLCASSPQVRVGQPQHFGDGTRLSIL.

The chain employs TRBV4-2 and TRBJ1-1; D gene unclear. Germline V CDR1 and CDR2: LGHNA, YNFKEQ. The CDR3 is 13 amino acids. V lost 2 bases and J lost 1, with 5 bases in between. The CDR3 DNA reads as TGTGCCAGCAGCCAAAGGAGGAACACTGAAGCTTTCTTT. Protein sequence: CASSQRRNTEAFF.

The V and J genes are TRBV6-1 and TRBJ1-5; D call uncertain. The V gene lost 6 bases and the J gene lost 0 bases, with 9 bases spanning the gap. Germline V gene lookup returns CDR1 MNHNS and CDR2 SASEGT. The CDR3 totals 14 residues. Here the CDR3 reads CASRAPDSNQPQHF. CDR3 nucleotides: TGTGCCAGCAGAGCACCGGATAGCAATCAGCCCCAGCATTTT.

V gene TRBV6-1 combines with J gene TRBJ1-4; D gene ambiguous. This CDR3 contains 15 residues. The V end lost 11 bases, the J end lost 1 base, and 17 bases lay between the germline ends. Germline V gene data show CDR1 as MNHNS and CDR2 as SASEGT. DNA for the CDR3: TGTGCCGCCAGCACTCTCCTTGGAACTAATGAAAAACTGTTTTTT. Translated: CAASTLLGTNEKLFF.

The table lists this clone with many counts. This chain joins TRBV6-5 and TRBJ2-7; D gene unclear. Trimming shortened V by 7 bases and J by 7 bases, and 20 bases separated the two germline ends. Germline-derived CDR1 and CDR2 are MNHEY and SVGAGI. There are 14 residues in the CDR3. The CDR3 region has the DNA TGTGCCAGCACCAGAGACCCGCAGGTTGGGGAGCAGTACTTC. Amino acid sequence: CASTRDPQVGEQYF.